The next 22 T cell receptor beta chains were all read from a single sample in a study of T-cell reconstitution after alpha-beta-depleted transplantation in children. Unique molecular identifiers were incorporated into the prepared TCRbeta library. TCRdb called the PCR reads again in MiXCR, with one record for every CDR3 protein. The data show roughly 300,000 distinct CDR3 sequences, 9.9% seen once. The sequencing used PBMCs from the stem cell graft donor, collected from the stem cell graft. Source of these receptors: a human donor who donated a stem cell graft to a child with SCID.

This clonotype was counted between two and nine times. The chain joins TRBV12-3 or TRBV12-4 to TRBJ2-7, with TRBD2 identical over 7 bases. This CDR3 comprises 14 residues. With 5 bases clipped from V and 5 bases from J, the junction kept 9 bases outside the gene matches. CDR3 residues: CASSPGFAGDEQYF. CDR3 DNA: TGTGCCAGCAGTCCCGGTTTTGCGGGGGACGAGCAGTACTTC.

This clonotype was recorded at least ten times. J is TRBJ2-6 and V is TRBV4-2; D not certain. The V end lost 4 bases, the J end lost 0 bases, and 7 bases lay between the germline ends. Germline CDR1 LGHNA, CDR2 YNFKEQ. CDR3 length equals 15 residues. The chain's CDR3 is CASSPDNSGANVLTF. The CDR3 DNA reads TGTGCCAGCAGCCCAGACAACTCTGGGGCCAACGTCCTGACTTTC.

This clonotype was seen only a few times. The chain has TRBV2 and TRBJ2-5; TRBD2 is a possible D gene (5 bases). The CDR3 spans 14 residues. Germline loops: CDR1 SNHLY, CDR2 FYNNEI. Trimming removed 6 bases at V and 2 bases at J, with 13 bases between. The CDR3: CASRGPGEQETQYF. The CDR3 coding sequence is TGTGCCAGCAGGGGTCCCGGGGAACAAGAGACCCAGTACTTC.

The CDR3 loop is CSAIGGAGNTGELFF. The DNA of the CDR3 is TGCAGTGCTATTGGGGGGGCCGGGAACACCGGGGAGCTGTTTTTT. J is TRBJ2-2 and V is TRBV20-1, with D maybe TRBD2 (7 bases). Looked up from germline, CDR1 is DFQATT and CDR2 is SNEGSKA (reference sequence). This CDR3 has 15 residues. Trimming stripped 4 bases from V and 1 base from J, with 13 bases between.

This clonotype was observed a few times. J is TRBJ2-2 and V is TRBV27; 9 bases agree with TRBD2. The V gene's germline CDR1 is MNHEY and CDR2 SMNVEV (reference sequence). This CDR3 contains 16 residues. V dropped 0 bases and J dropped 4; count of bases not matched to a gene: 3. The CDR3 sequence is CASSLSASGVTGELFF. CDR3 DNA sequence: TGTGCCAGCAGTTTATCCGCTAGCGGGGTCACCGGGGAGCTGTTTTTT.

CDR3 nucleotides: TGCAGTGCCTGGGGTCAGAATCCGGGACAGGAGTACATTCAGTACTTC. It yields the protein CSAWGQNPGQEYIQYF. V is TRBV20-1 and J is TRBJ2-4, with 8 bases that match TRBD1. The V gene's germline CDR1 is DFQATT and CDR2 SNEGSKA (reference sequence). This CDR3 region has 16 residues. The junction had 18 bases not matched to a gene; V was cut back by 6 bases and J by 8 bases.

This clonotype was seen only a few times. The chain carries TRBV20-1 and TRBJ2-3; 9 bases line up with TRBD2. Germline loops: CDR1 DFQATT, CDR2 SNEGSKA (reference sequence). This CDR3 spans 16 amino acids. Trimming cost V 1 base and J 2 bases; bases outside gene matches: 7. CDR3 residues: CSARVAGGLSTDTQYF. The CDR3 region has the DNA TGCAGTGCTAGAGTGGCGGGGGGGTTATCCACAGATACGCAGTATTTT.

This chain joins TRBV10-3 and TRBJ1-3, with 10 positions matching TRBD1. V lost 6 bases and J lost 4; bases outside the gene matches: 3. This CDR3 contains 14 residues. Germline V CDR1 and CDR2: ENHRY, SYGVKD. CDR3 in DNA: TGTGCCATCAGAGGACAGGGGGGAGGAAACACCATATATTTT. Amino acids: CAIRGQGGGNTIYF.

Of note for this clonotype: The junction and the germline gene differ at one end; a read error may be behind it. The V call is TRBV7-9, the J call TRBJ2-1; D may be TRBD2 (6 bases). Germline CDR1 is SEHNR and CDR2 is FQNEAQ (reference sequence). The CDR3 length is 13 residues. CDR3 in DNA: TGTGCCAGCAGCTCAGGAGGGTGGAATGAGCAGTTATTC. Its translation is CASSSGGWNEQLF.

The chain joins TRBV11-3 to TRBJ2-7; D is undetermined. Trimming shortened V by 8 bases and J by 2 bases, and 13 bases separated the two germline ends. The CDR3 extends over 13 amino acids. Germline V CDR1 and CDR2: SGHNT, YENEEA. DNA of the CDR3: TGTGCCAGCGCCAGACAATCGACCTACGAGCAGTACTTC. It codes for CASARQSTYEQYF. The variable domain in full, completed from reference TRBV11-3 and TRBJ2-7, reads EAGVVQSPRYKIIEKKQPVAFWCNPISGHNTLYWYLQNLGQGPELLIRYENEEAVDDSQLPKDRFSAERLKGVDSTLKIQPAELGDSAVYLCASARQSTYEQYFGPGTRLTVT.

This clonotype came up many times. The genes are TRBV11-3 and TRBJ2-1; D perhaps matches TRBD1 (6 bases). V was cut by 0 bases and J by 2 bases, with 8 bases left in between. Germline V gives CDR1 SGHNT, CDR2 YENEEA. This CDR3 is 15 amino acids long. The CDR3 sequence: CASSLEGATYNEQFF. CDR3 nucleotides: TGTGCCAGCAGCTTAGAGGGGGCCACCTACAATGAGCAGTTCTTC.

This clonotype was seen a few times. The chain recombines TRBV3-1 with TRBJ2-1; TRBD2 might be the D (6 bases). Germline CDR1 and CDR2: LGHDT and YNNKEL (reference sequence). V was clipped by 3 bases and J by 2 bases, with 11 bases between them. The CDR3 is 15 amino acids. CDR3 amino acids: CASSQASATYNEQFF. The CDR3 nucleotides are TGTGCCAGCAGCCAGGCTAGCGCAACCTACAATGAGCAGTTCTTC.

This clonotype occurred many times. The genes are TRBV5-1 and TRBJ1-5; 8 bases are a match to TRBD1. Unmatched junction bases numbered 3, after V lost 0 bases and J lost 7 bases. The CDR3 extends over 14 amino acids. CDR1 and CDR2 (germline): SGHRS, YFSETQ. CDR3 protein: CASSLGPGGQPQHF. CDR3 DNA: TGCGCCAGCAGCTTGGGACCAGGGGGCCAGCCCCAGCATTTT.

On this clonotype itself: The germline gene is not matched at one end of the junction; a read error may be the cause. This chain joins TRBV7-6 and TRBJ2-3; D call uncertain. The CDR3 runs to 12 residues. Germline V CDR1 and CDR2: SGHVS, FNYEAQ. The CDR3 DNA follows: TGTGCCAGCAGCTCGGTGGCGACCCCCCACAATTTT. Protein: CASSSVATPHNF.

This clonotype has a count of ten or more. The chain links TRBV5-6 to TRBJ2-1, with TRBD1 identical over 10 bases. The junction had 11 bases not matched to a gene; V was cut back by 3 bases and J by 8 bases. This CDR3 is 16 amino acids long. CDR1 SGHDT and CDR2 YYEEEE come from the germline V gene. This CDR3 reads CASSSIAGQGRDEQFF. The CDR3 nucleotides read TGTGCCAGCAGCTCAATCGCGGGACAGGGGAGAGATGAGCAGTTCTTC.

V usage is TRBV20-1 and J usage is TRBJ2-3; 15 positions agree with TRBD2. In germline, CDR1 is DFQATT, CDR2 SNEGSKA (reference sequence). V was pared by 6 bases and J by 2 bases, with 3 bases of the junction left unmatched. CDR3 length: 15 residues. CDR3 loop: CSAGTSGGFTDTQYF. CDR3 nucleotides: TGCAGTGCCGGGACTAGCGGGGGGTTCACAGATACGCAGTATTTT.

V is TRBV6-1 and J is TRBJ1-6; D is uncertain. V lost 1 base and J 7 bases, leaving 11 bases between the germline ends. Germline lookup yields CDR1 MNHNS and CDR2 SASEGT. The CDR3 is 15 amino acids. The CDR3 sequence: CASSEVRATNSPLHF. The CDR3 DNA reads TGTGCCAGCAGTGAAGTAAGGGCCACCAATTCACCCCTCCACTTT.

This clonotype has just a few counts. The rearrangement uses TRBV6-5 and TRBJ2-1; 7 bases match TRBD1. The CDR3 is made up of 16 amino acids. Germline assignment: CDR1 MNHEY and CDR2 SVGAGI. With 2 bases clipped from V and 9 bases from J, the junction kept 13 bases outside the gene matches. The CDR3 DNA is TGTGCCAGCAGTTACGGGTCTAGACAGGGTTTGGGTGAGCAGTTCTTC. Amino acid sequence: CASSYGSRQGLGEQFF.

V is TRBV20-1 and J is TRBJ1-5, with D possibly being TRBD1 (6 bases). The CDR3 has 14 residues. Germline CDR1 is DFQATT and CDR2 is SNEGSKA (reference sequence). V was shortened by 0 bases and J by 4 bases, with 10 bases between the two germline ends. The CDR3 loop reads CSARDGGQNQPQHF. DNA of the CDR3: TGCAGTGCTAGAGATGGGGGGCAGAATCAGCCCCAGCATTTT.

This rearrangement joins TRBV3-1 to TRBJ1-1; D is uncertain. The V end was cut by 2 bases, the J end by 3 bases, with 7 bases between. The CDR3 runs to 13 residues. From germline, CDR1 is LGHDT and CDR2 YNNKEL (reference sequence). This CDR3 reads CASSQSLDTEAFF. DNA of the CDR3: TGTGCCAGCAGCCAAAGTTTAGACACTGAAGCTTTCTTT.

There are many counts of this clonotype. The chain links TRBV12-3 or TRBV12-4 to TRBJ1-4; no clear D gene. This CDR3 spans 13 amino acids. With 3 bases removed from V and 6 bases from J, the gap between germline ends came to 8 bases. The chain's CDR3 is CASSFDGYEKLFF. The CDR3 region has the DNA TGTGCCAGCAGTTTTGACGGATATGAAAAACTGTTTTTT.

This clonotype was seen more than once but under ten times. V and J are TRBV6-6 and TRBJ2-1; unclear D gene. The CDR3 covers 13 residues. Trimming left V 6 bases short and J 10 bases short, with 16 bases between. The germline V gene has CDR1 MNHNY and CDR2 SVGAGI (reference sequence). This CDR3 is CASRLTYFPEQFF. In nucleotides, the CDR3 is TGTGCCAGCAGACTTACATACTTCCCCGAGCAGTTCTTC.